This TCR beta chain derives from a study of long-term antiretroviral therapy in people with HIV. V dropped 0 bases and J dropped 5; count of bases not matched to a gene: 8. The germline gives CDR1 LGHNA, CDR2 YNFKEQ. This CDR3 spans 16 amino acids. immunoSEQ v3.0 was run at survey level. Sequencing used immunoSEQ multiplex PCR; TCRdb keeps in-frame clones, though not all of them. The repertoire has approximately 26,000 clones, approximately 81% of them found once; the top ten carry 8% to 10%. General study findings and limits: Collection of the blood took place between about 2003 and 2017. The ART regimens in use then may have been less effective than current ones.

On this clone: Its target is unknown.

Treated in the United States were all of the participants with HIV. The sequencing used unsorted PBMCs, collected 2.3 years after starting antiretroviral therapy. V usage is TRBV4-2 and J usage is TRBJ1-2; 8 bases agree with TRBD1. The receptor was isolated from a middle-aged man with HIV. CDR3 in DNA: TGTGCCAGCAGCCAAGACGAGGCCGGGACAGGATATGGCTACACCTTC. It specifies CASSQDEAGTGYGYTF.